A single sample gave rise to the 25 T cell receptor beta chains below, sequenced in a study of T-cell reconstitution after alpha-beta-depleted transplantation in children. Preparing the TCRbeta library involved the use of unique molecular identifiers. TCRdb passed the PCR reads through MiXCR, listing each CDR3 protein once. The sample yields 360,000 or so distinct CDR3 sequences, around 21% seen once. Source: PBMCs from the stem cell graft donor, taken from the stem cell graft. The receptors were sampled from a human donor who donated a stem cell graft to a child with acute myeloid leukemia.

As DNA, the CDR3 is TGTGCCAGCAGTGAGGACCCCGCGGGACACAATGAGCAGTTCTTC. It is translated as CASSEDPAGHNEQFF. The V call is TRBV25-1, the J call TRBJ2-1; maybe TRBD2 (6 bases). CDR1 MGHDK and CDR2 SYGVNS come from the germline V gene. The CDR3 has 15 amino acids. Trimming took off 3 bases at V and 5 bases at J, with 14 bases between the two ends.

The rearrangement joins TRBV7-3 to TRBJ2-1; 8 nucleotides agree with TRBD2. This CDR3 region has 16 residues. Germline V gene lookup returns CDR1 SGHTA and CDR2 FQGTGA. V gave up 3 bases and J gave up 1 base; unmatched junction bases: 5. The CDR3 sequence is CASSFNSGDSYNEQFF. The CDR3 DNA is TGTGCCAGCAGCTTTAATAGCGGGGATTCCTACAATGAGCAGTTCTTC.

At least ten counts were recorded for this clonotype. The chain couples TRBV29-1 to TRBJ2-3; 8 bases line up with TRBD2. The germline gives CDR1 SQVTM, CDR2 ANQGSEA. V lost 0 bases, J lost 4 bases, and 9 bases stayed unmatched. This CDR3 is built from 16 residues. DNA of the CDR3: TGCAGCGTTGAAGATCTTCAGCGGGAGCACGCAGATACGCAGTATTTT. It codes for CSVEDLQREHADTQYF.

The V call is TRBV5-1, the J call TRBJ2-5, with D possibly matching TRBD2 (5 bases). V was clipped by 0 bases and J by 6 bases, with 21 bases between them. Germline V gives CDR1 SGHRS, CDR2 YFSETQ. CDR3 length: 17 amino acids. CDR3 sequence reads: CASSLAGKASRFKTQYF. The CDR3 DNA reads TGCGCCAGCAGCTTGGCCGGGAAGGCTAGCAGATTCAAGACCCAGTACTTC.

This clonotype was picked up many times. The chain is built from TRBV29-1 and TRBJ2-7, with TRBD2 matching over 7 bases. V shed 3 bases, J shed 2 bases, and the junction held 4 bases outside the gene matches. Germline CDR1 is SQVTM and CDR2 is ANQGSEA. This CDR3 has 13 residues. The CDR3 coding sequence is TGCAGCGTTGAGGCGGGAGATCCCTACGAGCAGTACTTC. Its translation: CSVEAGDPYEQYF.

The chain couples TRBV24-1 to TRBJ1-2; D is unclear. V lost 1 base and J lost 4, with 9 bases in between. Germline assignment: CDR1 KGHDR and CDR2 SFDVKD. This CDR3 has 14 residues. The CDR3 here is CATSDLGRTYGYTF. The CDR3 DNA is TGTGCCACCAGTGATTTAGGGCGGACCTATGGCTACACCTTC.

The rearrangement joins TRBV4-1 to TRBJ2-7; 7 bases agree with TRBD2. The germline V gene encodes CDR1 MGHRA and CDR2 YSYEKL. Trimming cost V 1 base and J 0 bases; bases outside gene matches: 3. The CDR3 sequence is 15 residues long. The CDR3 region is CASSQGLAFSYEQYF. CDR3 DNA sequence: TGCGCCAGCAGCCAAGGACTAGCCTTCTCCTACGAGCAGTACTTC.

The chain couples TRBV20-1 to TRBJ2-7; D perhaps matches TRBD2 (6 bases). Germline loops: CDR1 DFQATT, CDR2 SNEGSKA (reference sequence). The CDR3 runs 14 residues. The V gene lost 3 bases and the J gene lost 2 bases, with 14 bases spanning the gap. The CDR3 here is CSASSGSGPYEQYF. CDR3 coding DNA: TGCAGTGCTAGCTCGGGTAGCGGCCCCTACGAGCAGTACTTC.

The chain uses TRBV11-2 and TRBJ2-3, with TRBD2 matching over 8 bases. The ends lost 5 bases at V and 0 bases at J; junction bases unmatched: 7. CDR1 and CDR2 (germline): SGHAT, FQNNGV. This CDR3 comprises 16 residues. Written as DNA, the CDR3 is TGTGCCAGCAGCCCCTATAGCGGGGCTAGCACAGATACGCAGTATTTT. Translating it yields CASSPYSGASTDTQYF.

A few counts support this clonotype. The chain joins TRBV20-1 to TRBJ2-7; TRBD2 might be the D (6 bases). CDR1 DFQATT and CDR2 SNEGSKA come from the germline V gene (reference sequence). CDR3 size: 13 residues. V lost 6 bases to trimming and J lost 5 bases, with 17 bases between them. The CDR3 nucleotides read TGCAGTGCCTGGCGGAGCGGAGGGGACGAGCAGTACTTC. It translates to CSAWRSGGDEQYF.

In this sample, this clonotype turned up a few times. J is TRBJ2-1 and V is TRBV12-3 or TRBV12-4; weak D call: TRBD1 (6 bases). Trimming left V 6 bases short and J 9 bases short, with 15 bases between. The CDR3 has 13 amino acids. The chain's CDR3 is CASRAGAVGEQFF. For the CDR3, the DNA is TGTGCCAGCAGGGCAGGGGCTGTGGGTGAGCAGTTCTTC.

This chain joins TRBV20-1 and TRBJ2-7; maybe TRBD2 (6 bases). The V end was cut by 0 bases, the J end by 0 bases, with 9 bases between. Germline-derived CDR1 and CDR2 are DFQATT and SNEGSKA (reference sequence). The CDR3 covers 14 residues. The CDR3 spells CSARDTGVSYEQYF. Written as DNA, the CDR3 is TGCAGTGCTAGAGATACGGGGGTCTCCTACGAGCAGTACTTC.

Ten or more counts support this clonotype. This rearrangement joins TRBV10-3 to TRBJ1-2; no firm D call. This CDR3 contains 13 residues. The germline CDR1 and CDR2 sequences are ENHRY and SYGVKD. Between the trimmed V and J ends, which lost 6 bases and 7 bases, there was a span of 15 bases. The CDR3, as DNA: TGTGCCATCAGATCTCCGGCTCTTCGTGGCTACACCTTC. The encoded protein is CAIRSPALRGYTF.

This clonotype was counted many times. This chain joins TRBV29-1 and TRBJ2-1; 9 bases are a match to TRBD1. Germline V gene sequence: CDR1 SQVTM, CDR2 ANQGSEA. CDR3 length equals 14 residues. J was trimmed by 4 bases and V by 7 bases; bases with no gene match: 8. The CDR3 DNA is TGCAGCGCCAGGACAGGGGTTGTATACAATGAGCAGTTCTTC. This codes for CSARTGVVYNEQFF.

In its sample, this clonotype was seen many times. The chain links TRBV18 to TRBJ2-3, with 7 bases matching TRBD1. Trimming removed 8 bases from V and 5 bases from J; junction bases left unmatched: 4. Germline CDR1 and CDR2: KGHSH and LQKENI. This CDR3 comprises 12 residues. This CDR3 reads CASSPGGDTQYF. The CDR3 bases are TGTGCCAGCAGTCCAGGGGGAGATACGCAGTATTTT.

The sample holds a few counts of this clonotype. The chain recombines TRBV7-3 with TRBJ2-1; perhaps D is TRBD1 or TRBD2 (5 bases each). V lost 5 bases and J 3 bases, leaving 11 bases between the germline ends. Germline V lookup: CDR1 SGHTA, CDR2 FQGTGA. The CDR3 length is 14 residues. Written as DNA, the CDR3 is TGTGCCAGCAGCCCGGCAGGGAGCTACAATGAGCAGTTCTTC. It is translated as CASSPAGSYNEQFF.

The V gene is TRBV28, the J gene TRBJ2-7; D is unclear. Deletions cut 8 bases from V and 0 bases from J, with 11 bases between. The CDR3 loop spans 13 amino acids. Germline CDR1 is MDHEN and CDR2 is SYDVKM. In DNA form, the CDR3 reads TGTGCCAGCCATAGAACGTACTCCTACGAGCAGTACTTC. Translated, it gives CASHRTYSYEQYF. The whole variable domain, remainder taken from reference TRBV28 and TRBJ2-7, is DVKVTQSSRYLVKRTGEKVFLECVQDMDHENMFWYRQDPGLGLRLIYFSYDVKMKEKGDIPEGYSVSREKKERFSLILESASTNQTSMYLCASHRTYSYEQYFGPGTRLTVT.

This chain joins TRBV6-1 and TRBJ2-1; D tentatively reads TRBD1 or TRBD2 (5 bases each). Germline lookup yields CDR1 MNHNS and CDR2 SASEGT. The CDR3 consists of 14 residues. V was pared by 10 bases and J by 6 bases, with 19 bases between. CDR3 DNA sequence: TGTGCCACCTCCCCGGGGCCTCCTCCCAATGAGCAGTTCTTC. Residues: CATSPGPPPNEQFF.

This clonotype appeared many times. The CDR3 region has the DNA TGCAGCGTTGAGACAGGGGAGGACTATGGCTACACCTTC. Encoded protein: CSVETGEDYGYTF. The chain is built from TRBV29-1 and TRBJ1-2, with 8 nucleotides matching TRBD1. CDR1 and CDR2 from the germline V gene are SQVTM and ANQGSEA. J lost 3 bases, V lost 3 bases, and 3 bases had no gene match. The CDR3 runs 13 residues.

The V gene is TRBV20-1, the J gene TRBJ2-2; the match to TRBD2 covers 11 bases. CDR3 length: 20 residues. Germline values: CDR1 DFQATT, CDR2 SNEGSKA (reference sequence). The ends lost 1 base at V and 0 bases at J; junction bases unmatched: 13. The CDR3 here is CSARASPGLAVRANTGELFF. The CDR3 DNA follows: TGCAGTGCTAGAGCATCTCCGGGACTAGCGGTTCGCGCGAACACCGGGGAGCTGTTTTTT.

This clonotype was observed many times. The V and J genes are TRBV6-1 and TRBJ2-7, with TRBD2 matching 9 bases. J lost 7 bases, V lost 2 bases, and 9 bases had no gene match. This CDR3 spans 15 amino acids. Germline V gene data show CDR1 as MNHNS and CDR2 as SASEGT. The DNA of the CDR3 is TGTGCCAGCAGTGAATCCGTAGCGGGAGTCCGGGAGCAGTACTTC. Residues: CASSESVAGVREQYF.

This sequence joins TRBV7-8 and TRBJ2-7, with 7 bases matching TRBD2. The V gene's germline CDR1 is SGHVS and CDR2 FQNEAQ. V trimming: 0 bases; J trimming: 7 bases; junction bases outside the gene matches: 0. There are 12 residues in the CDR3. The CDR3 reads CASSLAGREQYF. As DNA, the CDR3 is TGTGCCAGCAGCTTAGCCGGGAGGGAGCAGTACTTC.

The chain joins TRBV7-2 to TRBJ2-4; 9 bases map to TRBD2. The CDR3 has 17 amino acids. Germline V CDR1 and CDR2: SGHTA, FQGNSA. Trimming removed 7 bases from V and 3 bases from J; junction bases left unmatched: 13. The CDR3 nucleotides read TGTGCCAGCACAATCCGGGCTAGCGGGATAGGCAAAAACATTCAGTACTTC. It translates to CASTIRASGIGKNIQYF.

The chain has TRBV20-1 and TRBJ2-7; 10 bases match TRBD2. This CDR3 is 14 amino acids long. The ends lost 2 bases at V and 3 bases at J; junction bases unmatched: 4. CDR1 and CDR2 from the germline V gene are DFQATT and SNEGSKA (reference sequence). CDR3 sequence: CSARLAGVVYEQYF. The CDR3 nucleotides read TGCAGTGCTAGACTAGCGGGAGTAGTCTACGAGCAGTACTTC.

This chain connects TRBV27 to TRBJ2-5, with a weak D call TRBD2 (5 bases). Per the germline V gene, CDR1 is MNHEY and CDR2 is SMNVEV (reference sequence). V lost 6 bases and J 0 bases, leaving 14 bases between the germline ends. The CDR3 length is 15 residues. The CDR3 loop is CASRPGTGNQETQYF. In DNA, the CDR3 is TGTGCCAGCAGACCGGGCACCGGGAACCAAGAGACCCAGTACTTC.